This paragraph covers one T cell receptor (beta chain) sequence. Its antigen is currently not known. Per-nucleotide qualities are absent, and no much larger clonotype sits a single base away. This sample was included in a study of Graves' ophthalmopathy and Graves' hyperthyroidism (dated by TCRdb to between 2017 and 2018). As for the study more broadly: Peripheral blood was collected at initial diagnosis, before any treatment. In about six hyperthyroidism patients, the T-cell repertoires found in thyroid tissue were compared with those found in blood. Following sampling, methimazole starting at 30 mg daily was administered to hyperthyroidism patients, and high-dose intravenous methylprednisolone was administered to ophthalmopathy patients. TCR beta repertoire signatures were used to distinguish Graves' ophthalmopathy from Graves' hyperthyroidism and to predict progression to ophthalmopathy. To explore V-J signatures that distinguish ophthalmopathy from hyperthyroidism, a discovery set of around 100 patients was enrolled, made up of under 50 with ophthalmopathy and roughly 55 with stable hyperthyroidism. An independent validation cohort was composed of around 19 hyperthyroidism patients and some 16 patients who later progressed from hyperthyroidism to ophthalmopathy. For training and testing, the roughly 97 patients in the discovery cohort were randomly divided in a 7:3 ratio. In total, 135 blood samples were TCR-sequenced: under 45 ophthalmopathy, about 75 hyperthyroidism and about 17 hyperthyroidism-to-ophthalmopathy patients. What the research found in general, with its limitations: In validation, the model predicted ophthalmopathy progression with about 64% sensitivity and about 73% specificity; some twelve predicted patients were CT-confirmed with GO in a median of around 6.5 months. In cross-validation, the 13-signature model distinguished ophthalmopathy from stable hyperthyroidism with approximately 90% sensitivity and around 83% specificity, while in the test set the corresponding values were approximately 79% and 70%. Most expanded thyroid clonotypes with frequency above 0.001 were also detected in blood, suggesting blood repertoires may reflect the thyroid immune response. Sample size was not statistically predetermined, and group allocation was not concealed from the investigators.

For repertoire sequencing, TCR beta CDR3 regions were amplified from RNA transcripts. HTBI primers and the Qiagen OneStep RT-PCR kit were used in a first-round RT-PCR, which was followed by a second-round multiplex PCR, size selection and purification. Libraries were sequenced paired-end with 100 bp reads on an Illumina HiSeq2000. Processing in the source paper ran as follows. SOAPnuke was used for read processing, and reads with adapters, uncalled bases, a mean Phred below 15, or no exact constant-primer or identifier match were discarded. COPE v1.2.5 was used to merge the high-quality paired reads. Each unique nucleotide sequence was defined as a clonotype, and clonotypes were aligned to IMGT TRB V, D and J references with MiTCR v1.1. The analysis was limited to V-J combinations with a frequency above 0.0001, which together covered approximately 99% of repertoires. For each V-J combination, a TCR clonal expansion and chaos score was defined as F50 clonal expansion divided by the chaos observed in the TCRdist matrix. Welch's t-statistics and random forest were used to narrow the features down to roughly twelve V-J combinations, which were then fed into a naive Bayes classifier. Thyroid-blood repertoire similarity was quantified with the Morisita-Horn index. The public reads were run again by TCRdb, first through fastp at Q25 and then through MiXCR, and only productive beta chains were kept. Merged by CDR3 protein, the rows form single entries marked with the most common genes and DNA. These V and J calls derive from TCRdb rather than the authors' analysis. The sample data list just over 600,000 distinct CDR3 sequences, and around a fifth of these were observed just once. Around 7% of the sample is taken by the ten largest.

The germline V gene specifies MNHNS as CDR1 and SASEGT as CDR2. Including cysteine and phenylalanine, the CDR3 has 16 amino acids. This entry keeps only the CDR3 DNA: 48 bases, framed from base 1. Compared with germline, V lacks 6 bases and J lacks 1 base; bases without a gene match: 8. Hyperthyroidism was considered stable if no progression to ophthalmopathy occurred within 18 months of follow-up. Hyperthyroidism patients were newly diagnosed, with disease duration under 2 months, and aged 18 to 65 years. Patients with other autoimmune diseases, uncontrolled infections, pregnancy or lactation were excluded from the study. Clinical symptoms, serum thyroxine, TRAb, thyroid ultrasound and orbital computed tomography formed the basis of the diagnosis. Ficoll-Paque density gradient centrifugation was used to isolate PBMCs from about 10 ml of fresh peripheral blood. Total RNA was extracted using Trizol reagent, and RNA quality was checked on an Agilent 2100 Bioanalyzer.

The receptor was isolated from a woman younger than 35 with stable Graves' hyperthyroidism. Some clones in this sample may be carry-over from other donors' samples. Donor details come from another sample of the same person, matched by shared clones. The sequencing sample was made of peripheral blood. The rearrangement combines TRBV6-1 with TRBJ2-2; the junction holds 7 bases that match TRBD2. The DNA sequence is as follows: TGTGCCAGCAGGTGGGGCGGGGGACTGAACACCGGGGAGCTGTTTTTT. This gives the protein CASRWGGGLNTGELFF.